Listed below are T cell receptor beta chains from one sample, sequenced in a study of shared clonotypes between healthy human individuals. Only in-frame clones appear in the TCRdb table, and some are missing; sequencing was by immunoSEQ multiplex PCR. The sample yields 1,500,000 or so clones, over 95% seen once. The sample was naive CD4+ T cells sorted from blood. All receptors come from a young man in good health. Both conserved end residues are part of each CDR3. D genes are given only for firm matches. Some rows mark clone size as missing; the rest say once, few, many or name a class of expanded clone.

j_call | d_call | v_call | clone_size | cdr3_aa | cdr3_nt
TRBJ2-1 | TRBD2 | TRBV28 | NA | CASSGRGYNEQFF | TGTGCCAGCAGCGGGAGGGGTTACAATGAGCAGTTCTTC
TRBJ2-3 | NA | TRBV28 | NA | CASIPTTGLGGDTQYF | TGTGCCAGCATCCCTACGACAGGGTTGGGAGGGGATACGCAGTATTTT
TRBJ1-3 | NA | TRBV7-3 | NA | CASRWGCVSGNTIYF | TGTGCCAGCAGGTGGGGTTGCGTCTCTGGAAACACCATATATTTT
TRBJ2-7 | NA | TRBV5-6 | once | CASSLTDLRKQYF | TGTGCCAGCAGCTTAACAGACCTCCGTAAGCAGTACTTC
TRBJ2-2 | TRBD1 | TRBV10-3 | NA | CAISGGRGPNTGELFF | TGTGCCATCAGTGGGGGCAGGGGGCCGAACACCGGGGAGCTGTTTTTT
TRBJ2-1 | TRBD2 | TRBV27 | NA | CATRTSGGEQFF | TGTGCCACCAGGACTAGCGGAGGTGAGCAGTTCTTC
TRBJ2-1 | NA | TRBV7-9 | NA | CASSLPGPRGNEQFF | TGTGCCAGCAGCTTGCCCGGGCCCCGGGGGAATGAGCAGTTCTTC
TRBJ2-1 | NA | TRBV28 | NA | CASSFVGIGFF | TGTGCCAGCAGTTTCGTAGGGATCGGGTTCTTC
TRBJ2-5 | TRBD1 | TRBV18 | NA | CASSPLPGQGEETQYF | TGTGCCAGCTCACCCCTTCCGGGACAGGGAGAAGAGACCCAGTACTTC
TRBJ2-7 | NA | TRBV7-8 | NA | CASSLGIRGRAIRAYEQYF | TGTGCCAGCAGCTTAGGAATACGGGGGAGAGCCATCCGTGCGTACGAGCAGTACTTC
TRBJ2-1 | NA | TRBV19 | NA | CASRQGRTYNEQFF | TGTGCCAGTAGACAGGGGAGGACCTACAATGAGCAGTTCTTC
TRBJ2-3 | NA | TRBV28 | NA | CASSLPVPDTQYF | TGTGCCAGCAGTTTACCGGTACCAGATACGCAGTATTTT
TRBJ2-5 | NA | TRBV9 | NA | CASSVGGILETQYF | TGTGCCAGCAGCGTAGGGGGTATCCTAGAGACCCAGTACTTC
TRBJ1-5 | NA | TRBV5-1 | NA | CASSLEGNSNQPQHF | TGCGCCAGCAGCTTAGAGGGTAATAGCAATCAGCCCCAGCATTTT
TRBJ1-2 | NA | TRBV28 | NA | CASSLPRPGPQATF | TGTGCCAGCAGTTTACCCAGACCGGGCCCCCAGGCCACCTTC
TRBJ2-5 | TRBD2 | TRBV25-1 | once | CASSELAVTQETQYF | TGTGCCAGCAGTGAACTAGCGGTAACCCAAGAGACCCAGTACTTC
TRBJ1-4 | NA | TRBV5-4 | few | CASSFEETNEKLFF | TGTGCCAGCAGCTTTGAAGAAACTAATGAAAAACTGTTTTTT
TRBJ1-2 | TRBD1 | TRBV28 | NA | CASKRPGGPEGYTF | TGTGCCAGTAAGAGGCCAGGGGGCCCTGAAGGCTACACCTTC
TRBJ1-2 | NA | TRBV5-6 | NA | CASSLTSQSDGYTF | TGTGCCAGCAGCTTGACATCCCAGAGTGATGGCTACACCTTC
TRBJ1-2 | NA | TRBV9 | once | CASSVDGRGTGGNYGYTF | TGTGCCAGCAGCGTAGACGGACGAGGGACGGGGGGTAACTATGGCTACACCTTC
TRBJ2-7 | NA | TRBV28 | NA | CASSRRPYEQYF | TGTGCCAGCAGCAGGAGACCCTACGAGCAGTACTTC
TRBJ2-2 | TRBD1 | TRBV18 | NA | CASSPWTGRTGELFF | TGTGCCAGCTCACCCTGGACAGGGCGCACCGGGGAGCTGTTTTTT
TRBJ2-1 | TRBD1 | TRBV7-2 | NA | CASSSSGTEKFF | TGTGCCAGCAGTTCTTCCGGGACAGAAAAGTTCTTC
TRBJ2-1 | TRBD2 | TRBV27 | NA | CASARVGRLASYEQFF | TGTGCCAGCGCGCGCGTCGGGAGACTAGCTAGCTATGAGCAGTTCTTC
TRBJ2-7 | NA | TRBV27 | NA | CASRSQWGDSYEQYF | TGTGCCAGCAGATCTCAGTGGGGGGACTCCTACGAGCAGTACTTC
TRBJ1-3 | TRBD1 | TRBV28 | NA | CASSFRDRAFSGNTIYF | TGTGCCAGCAGTTTCCGCGACAGGGCTTTCTCTGGAAACACCATATATTTT
TRBJ2-7 | NA | TRBV28 | NA | CASSPTRRRSYEQYF | TGTGCCAGCAGTCCAACTAGACGGAGGTCCTACGAGCAGTACTTC